The rows below give T cell receptor beta chains drawn from one sample of a study of OX40 agonist ivuxolimab in advanced cancers. Using immunoSEQ multiplex PCR, the repertoire was profiled, and TCRdb retains in-frame clones only, with some absent. The sample records under 100,000 clones, 92% being singletons. Material: CD4+ or CD8+ T cells sorted from blood, obtained in a trial of the OX40 agonist ivuxolimab. The receptor source for this set is an adult with an advanced solid tumor such as melanoma, head and neck, liver or kidney cancer. Each CDR3 is given with its conserved first and last residue. D genes are given only for firm matches. Not all rows give a size; the values are once, few, many and, for expanded clones, a class.

V,J,D,size,DNA,CDR3
TRBV5-1,TRBJ2-5,TRBD2,-,TGCGCCAGCAAGGCGGGAGCCGCAGAGACCCAGTACTTC,CASKAGAAETQYF
TRBV7-2,TRBJ2-5,-,few,TGTGCCAGCAGCTTAGGGCTATTGGAGACCCAGTACTTC,CASSLGLLETQYF
TRBV30,TRBJ1-6,-,-,TGTGCCTGGAGTCCAGGGGTTGATTCACCCCTCCACTTT,CAWSPGVDSPLHF
TRBV11-3,TRBJ1-3,TRBD1,-,TGTGCCAGCAGCTTCTTCTCAGGGGGCCTCTCTGGAAACACCATATATTTT,CASSFFSGGLSGNTIYF
TRBV11-3,TRBJ1-1,TRBD1,-,TGTGCCAGCAGCTCGTCAGGACAGGAGCCGATATCAGCTTTCTTT,CASSSSGQEPISAFF
TRBV2,TRBJ2-5,-,-,TGTGCCAGCAGTGGGGTTTTGTTTCTGGAGACCCAGTACTTC,CASSGVLFLETQYF
TRBV5-1,TRBJ2-3,TRBD2,-,TGCGCCAGCAGCTTAGCGGCGGGAGGGGGCACAGATACGCAGTATTTT,CASSLAAGGGTDTQYF
TRBV5-1,TRBJ2-2,-,-,TGCGCCAGCAGCTTGGTTGAGGACGGGGAGCTGTTTTTT,CASSLVEDGELFF
TRBV20-1,TRBJ2-7,-,-,TGCAGTGCAATGACTCGGGGGGAGCAGTACTTC,CSAMTRGEQYF
TRBV28,TRBJ1-4,-,-,TGTGCCAGCAGTGGGCTGGGATACAATGAAAAACTGTTTTTT,CASSGLGYNEKLFF
TRBV5-5,TRBJ2-5,-,-,TGTGCCAGCCAGGACCTTTGGTACCAAGAGACCCAGTACTTC,CASQDLWYQETQYF
TRBV19,TRBJ2-3,-,few,TGTGCCAGTACCCCTTCCAGGGGGGGTGGAGATACGCAGTATTTT,CASTPSRGGGDTQYF
TRBV7-8,TRBJ2-5,TRBD1,-,TGTGCCAGCAGCCGCACAGGGGGCCGGCAAGAGACCCAGTACTTC,CASSRTGGRQETQYF
TRBV4-1,TRBJ2-7,TRBD1,-,TGCGCCAGCAGCCGACAGGGGGCTGGTTCACTCTACGAGCAGTACTTC,CASSRQGAGSLYEQYF
TRBV7-8,TRBJ2-7,-,once,TGTGCCAGCAGCTTAGTGGCTAGCGACGACATCGACGAGCAGTACTTC,CASSLVASDDIDEQYF
TRBV19,TRBJ1-1,TRBD1,-,TGTGCCAGTAGTATACGTGGAGGGGGACAGGGGGCTGAAGCTTTCTTT,CASSIRGGGQGAEAFF
TRBV23-1,TRBJ1-2,TRBD1,-,TGCGCCAGCAGTCCGGGACAGGGGGCGCCGAACTATGGCTACACCTTC,CASSPGQGAPNYGYTF
TRBV6-6,TRBJ1-4,TRBD1,-,TGTGCCAGCAGTTACTCACAGGGGAGGGAAAAACTGTTTTTT,CASSYSQGREKLFF
TRBV29-1,TRBJ2-5,-,-,TGCAGCGTTGGCTCGGGGGTAGGGGAGACCCAGTACTTC,CSVGSGVGETQYF
TRBV4-2,TRBJ2-1,-,once,TGTGCCAGCAGCCAATTCAATGAGCAGTTCTTC,CASSQFNEQFF
TRBV4-2,TRBJ1-2,-,-,TGTGCCAGCAGCACATCCGTAAGTGGCTACACCTTC,CASSTSVSGYTF
TRBV2,TRBJ1-2,TRBD1,-,TGTGCCAGCAGTGAACCGGGACAGAGCGGCTACACCTTC,CASSEPGQSGYTF
TRBV11-2,TRBJ2-2,TRBD2,-,TGTGCCAGCAGCTTTTCCGGACTAGCGGGCATGAACACCGGGGAGCTGTTTTTT,CASSFSGLAGMNTGELFF
TRBV5-1,TRBJ2-7,TRBD1,-,TGCGCCAGCAGCTCTCGGACAGGGAGCGACGAGCAGTACTTC,CASSSRTGSDEQYF
TRBV5-4,TRBJ2-3,-,-,TGTGCCAGCAGCTGGGGGGGCTCAACAGATACGCAGTATTTT,CASSWGGSTDTQYF
TRBV15,TRBJ2-3,TRBD1,-,TGTGCCACCAGCAGGGACAGGGGTGCAGATACGCAGTATTTT,CATSRDRGADTQYF
TRBV10-1,TRBJ2-6,TRBD1,-,TGCGCCAGCAGGACAGGGCCTAGAAGCTCTGGGGCCAACGTCCTGACTTTC,CASRTGPRSSGANVLTF
TRBV10-3,TRBJ2-2,TRBD2,-,TGTGCCACCCTACGGACTAGCGGCTTCGGCGGGGAGCTGTTTTTT,CATLRTSGFGGELFF